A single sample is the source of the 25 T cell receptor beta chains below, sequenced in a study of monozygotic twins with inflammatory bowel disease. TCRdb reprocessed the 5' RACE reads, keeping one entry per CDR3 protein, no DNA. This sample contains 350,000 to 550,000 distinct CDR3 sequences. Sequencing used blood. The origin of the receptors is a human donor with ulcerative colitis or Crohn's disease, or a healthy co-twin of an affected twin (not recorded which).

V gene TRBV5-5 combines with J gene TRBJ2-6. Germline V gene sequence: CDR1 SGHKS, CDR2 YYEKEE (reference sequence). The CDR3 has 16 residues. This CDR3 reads CASSLPVPSGANVLTF.

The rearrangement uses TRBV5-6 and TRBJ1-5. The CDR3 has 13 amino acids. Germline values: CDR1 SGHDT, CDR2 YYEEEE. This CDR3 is CASSFRENQPQHF.

The CDR3: CACSSGQLYTGELFF. This chain connects TRBV30 to TRBJ2-2; absent DNA, TCRdb's TRBD1 call cannot be checked. CDR1 GTSNPN and CDR2 SVGIG come from the germline V gene (reference sequence). CDR3 length equals 15 residues.

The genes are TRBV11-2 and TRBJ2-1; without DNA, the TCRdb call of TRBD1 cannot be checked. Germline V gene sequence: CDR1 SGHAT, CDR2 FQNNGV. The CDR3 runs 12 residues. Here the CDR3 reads CASSRQGARQFF.

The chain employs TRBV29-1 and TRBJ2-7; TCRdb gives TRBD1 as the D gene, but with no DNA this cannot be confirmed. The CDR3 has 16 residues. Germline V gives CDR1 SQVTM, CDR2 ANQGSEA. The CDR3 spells CSVGSGTPRIRYEQYF.

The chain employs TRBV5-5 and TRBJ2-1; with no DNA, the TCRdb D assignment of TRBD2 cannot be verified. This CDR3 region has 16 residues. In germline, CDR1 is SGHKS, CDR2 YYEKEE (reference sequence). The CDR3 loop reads CASSQGMLAAANEQFF.

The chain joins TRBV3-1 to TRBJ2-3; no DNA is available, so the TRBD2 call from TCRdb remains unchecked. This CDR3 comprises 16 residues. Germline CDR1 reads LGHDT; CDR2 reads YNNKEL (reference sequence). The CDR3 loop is CASSHLAGISTDTQYF.

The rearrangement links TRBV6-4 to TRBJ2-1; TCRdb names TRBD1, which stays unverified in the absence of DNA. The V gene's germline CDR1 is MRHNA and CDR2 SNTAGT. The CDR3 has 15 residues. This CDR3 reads CASSVGTQGGDEQFF.

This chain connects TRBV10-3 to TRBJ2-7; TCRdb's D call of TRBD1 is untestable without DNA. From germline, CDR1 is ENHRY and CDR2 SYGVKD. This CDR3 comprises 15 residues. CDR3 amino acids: CAISESNTGPGEQYF.

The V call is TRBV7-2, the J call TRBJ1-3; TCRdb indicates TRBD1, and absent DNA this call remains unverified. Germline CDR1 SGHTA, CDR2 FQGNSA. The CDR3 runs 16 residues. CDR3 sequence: CASTDTGARPGNTIYF.

Here the CDR3 reads CASSRGTSRREQFF. The chain combines TRBV28 with TRBJ2-1; the TRBD2 assignment by TCRdb is unverifiable without DNA. In germline, CDR1 is MDHEN, CDR2 SYDVKM. This CDR3 comprises 14 residues.

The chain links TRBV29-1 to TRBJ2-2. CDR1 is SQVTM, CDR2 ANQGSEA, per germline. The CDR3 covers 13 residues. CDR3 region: CSVRSQNTGELFF.

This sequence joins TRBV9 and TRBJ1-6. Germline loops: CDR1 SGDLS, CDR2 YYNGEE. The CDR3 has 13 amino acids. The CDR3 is CASSVERNSPLHF.

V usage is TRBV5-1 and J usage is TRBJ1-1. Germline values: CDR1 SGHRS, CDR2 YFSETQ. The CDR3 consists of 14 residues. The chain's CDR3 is CASSLTVLYTEAFF.

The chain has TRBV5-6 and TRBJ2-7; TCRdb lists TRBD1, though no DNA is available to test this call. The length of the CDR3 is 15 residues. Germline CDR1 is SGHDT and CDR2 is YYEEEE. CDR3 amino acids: CASSSGQENSYEQYF.

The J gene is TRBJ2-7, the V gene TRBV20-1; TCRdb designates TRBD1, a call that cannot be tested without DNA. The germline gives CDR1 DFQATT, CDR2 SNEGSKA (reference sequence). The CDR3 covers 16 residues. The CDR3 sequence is CSARGRGRLNSYEQYF.

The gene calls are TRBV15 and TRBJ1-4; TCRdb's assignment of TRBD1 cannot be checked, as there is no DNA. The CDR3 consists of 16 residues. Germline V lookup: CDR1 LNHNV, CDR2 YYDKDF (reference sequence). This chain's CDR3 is CATTTGTGIGNEKLFF.

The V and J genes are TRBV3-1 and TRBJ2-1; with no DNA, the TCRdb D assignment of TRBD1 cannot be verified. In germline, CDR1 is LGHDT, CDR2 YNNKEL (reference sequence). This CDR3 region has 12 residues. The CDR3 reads CASRHAGHEQFF.

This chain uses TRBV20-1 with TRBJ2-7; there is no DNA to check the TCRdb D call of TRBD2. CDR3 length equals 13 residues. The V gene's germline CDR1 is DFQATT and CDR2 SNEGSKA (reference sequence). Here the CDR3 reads CSATERGAYEQYF.

The CDR3 here is CASSQVAGMNAYEQYF. V usage is TRBV4-1 and J usage is TRBJ2-7; TCRdb lists TRBD1, though no DNA is available to test this call. From germline, CDR1 is MGHRA and CDR2 YSYEKL. The CDR3 runs 16 residues.

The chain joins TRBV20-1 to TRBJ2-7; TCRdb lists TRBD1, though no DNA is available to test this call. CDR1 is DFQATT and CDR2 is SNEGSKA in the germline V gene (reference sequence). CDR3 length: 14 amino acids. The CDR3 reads CSATAWVLSYEQYF.

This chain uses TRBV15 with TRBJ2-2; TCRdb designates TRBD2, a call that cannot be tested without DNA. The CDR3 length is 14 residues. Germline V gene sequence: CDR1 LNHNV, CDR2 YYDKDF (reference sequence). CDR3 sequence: CATGLDMNTGELFF.

This CDR3 reads CASSVGFGIVAGELFF. This rearrangement joins TRBV9 to TRBJ2-2; there is no DNA to check the TCRdb D call of TRBD2. The CDR3 covers 16 residues. The germline V gene has CDR1 SGDLS and CDR2 YYNGEE.

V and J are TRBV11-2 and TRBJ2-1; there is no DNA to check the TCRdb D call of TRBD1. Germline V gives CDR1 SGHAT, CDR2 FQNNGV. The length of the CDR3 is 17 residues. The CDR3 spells CASSLVGGATAYNEQFF.

The CDR3 sequence is CSARDYNVEQYF. The V call is TRBV20-1, the J call TRBJ2-7. The CDR3 loop spans 12 amino acids. Germline V CDR1 and CDR2: DFQATT, SNEGSKA (reference sequence).